This T cell receptor beta chain was sequenced in a study of beta chain features in type 1 diabetes. Expressed TCRB transcripts were sequenced after all isolated RNA was converted to cDNA. Clones were sequenced by immunoSEQ multiplex PCR, and TCRdb holds only the in-frame ones, with some missing. The table shows around 310,000 clones, with roughly 9.6% occurring only once. The sequencing input was naive CD4+ T cells from blood. The receptor was derived from a woman in her twenties or thirties in good health.

CDR3 sequence (DNA): TGTGCCAGCAGCCAGGACAGCCCGAACACCGGGGAGCTGTTTTTT. Translated: CASSQDSPNTGELFF. The chain uses TRBV5-4 and TRBJ2-2, with D possibly TRBD1 on 6 matching bases. The V gene lost 4 bases and the J gene lost 0 bases, with 10 bases spanning the gap. The CDR3 is 15 residues long. Germline-derived CDR1 and CDR2 are SGHNT and YYREEE (reference sequence).